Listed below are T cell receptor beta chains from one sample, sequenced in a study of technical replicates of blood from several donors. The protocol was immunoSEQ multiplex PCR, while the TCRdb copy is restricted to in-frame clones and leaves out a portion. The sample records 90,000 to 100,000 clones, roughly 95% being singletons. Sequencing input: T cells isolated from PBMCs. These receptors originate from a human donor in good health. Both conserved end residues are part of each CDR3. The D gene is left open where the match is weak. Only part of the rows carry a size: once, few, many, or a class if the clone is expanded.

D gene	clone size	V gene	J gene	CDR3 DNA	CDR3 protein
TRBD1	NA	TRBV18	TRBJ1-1	TGTGCCAGCTCACCACCGTCGACAGGGGTGCTCGGGAACACTGAAGCTTTCTTT	CASSPPSTGVLGNTEAFF
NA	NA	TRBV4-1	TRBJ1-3	TGCGCCAGCAGCCAAGTAGGACAGACTGGAAACACCATATATTTT	CASSQVGQTGNTIYF
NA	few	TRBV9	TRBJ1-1	TGTGCCAGCAGTACTACCTTGGGGAACACTGAAGCTTTCTTT	CASSTTLGNTEAFF
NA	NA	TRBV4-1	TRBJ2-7	TGCGCCAGCAGCCAAGATTCTCGCTACGAGCAGTACTTC	CASSQDSRYEQYF
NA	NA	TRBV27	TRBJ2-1	TGTGCCAGCATGGTTCCAACATCCAATGAGCAGTTCTTC	CASMVPTSNEQFF
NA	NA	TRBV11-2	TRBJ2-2	TGTGCCAGCAGACAAAACACCGGGGAGCTGTTTTTT	CASRQNTGELFF
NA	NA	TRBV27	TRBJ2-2	TGTGCCAGCAGTTCCCCCGGGGGGAACACCGGGGAGCTGTTTTTT	CASSSPGGNTGELFF
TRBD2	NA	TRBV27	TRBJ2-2	TGTGCCAGCAGTTTGGGGGAGGGCAGACGGAACACCGGGGAGCTGTTTTTT	CASSLGEGRRNTGELFF
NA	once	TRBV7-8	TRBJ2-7	TGTGCCAGCAGCTTAGTGGAGACAGTTGTCAACGAGCAGTACTTC	CASSLVETVVNEQYF
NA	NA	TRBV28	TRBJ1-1	TGTGCCAGCAGAAGGGGGAACACTGAAGCTTTCTTT	CASRRGNTEAFF
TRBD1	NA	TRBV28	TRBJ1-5	TGTGCCAGCAGGGGGACAGGGGATTATCAGCCCCAGCATTTT	CASRGTGDYQPQHF
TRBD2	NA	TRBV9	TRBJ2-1	TGTGCCAGCAGCGGCGCCGCCCCCGAAGGGACTAGTTTTCCCAATGAGCAGTTCTTC	CASSGAAPEGTSFPNEQFF
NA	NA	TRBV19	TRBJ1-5	TGTGCCAGTAGTACCCACCTTGGGGAGACCAATCAGCCCCAGCATTTT	CASSTHLGETNQPQHF
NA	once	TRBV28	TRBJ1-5	TGTGCCAGCAGTGATGTCGGGGAGTGGGGATATAGCAATCAGCCCCAGCATTTT	CASSDVGEWGYSNQPQHF
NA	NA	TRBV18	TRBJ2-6	TGTGCCAGCTCACCTCTAGCACCTCCCAGCTCTGGGGCCAACGTCCTGACTTTC	CASSPLAPPSSGANVLTF
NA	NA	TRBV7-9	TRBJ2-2	TGTGCCAGCAGCTTACGACATGCCGGGGAGCTGTTTTTT	CASSLRHAGELFF
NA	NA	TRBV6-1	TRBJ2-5	TGTGCCAGCAGTGAAATTAATCAAGAGACCCAGTACTTC	CASSEINQETQYF
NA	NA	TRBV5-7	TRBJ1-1	TGTGCCAGCAGCCGACGACGGGGTCCTAGGAGAAAAATGAACACTGAAGCTTTCTTT	CASSRRRGPRRKMNTEAFF
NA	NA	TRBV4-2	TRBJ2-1	TGTGCCAGCAGCCAAGATAGTGCTAGCTCCTACAATGAGCAGTTCTTC	CASSQDSASSYNEQFF
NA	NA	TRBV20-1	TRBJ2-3	TGCAGCGGGATCCGAGAGGAAACGCAGTATTTT	CSGIREETQYF
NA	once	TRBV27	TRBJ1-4	TGTGCCAGCAGTGAACGAGCCCCCGGGACAACTAATGAAAAACTGTTTTTT	CASSERAPGTTNEKLFF
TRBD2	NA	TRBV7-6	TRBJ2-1	TGTGCCAGCAGCTCCTTACTAGCGGGGAATAACAATGAGCAGTTCTTC	CASSSLLAGNNNEQFF
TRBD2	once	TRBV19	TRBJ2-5	TGTGCCAGTGCAGGGGGGAGCGGGAGGGGCGAGACCCAGTACTTC	CASAGGSGRGETQYF
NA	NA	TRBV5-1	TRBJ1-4	TGCGCCAGCAGCTTGCAGTCGAGGGCCGGAGGTGAAAAACTGTTTTTT	CASSLQSRAGGEKLFF
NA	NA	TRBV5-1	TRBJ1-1	TGCGCCAGCAGCTTGGTTGGTGGGCTCGAAGCTTTCTTT	CASSLVGGLEAFF
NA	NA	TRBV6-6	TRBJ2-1	TGTGCCAGCAGTTACCTTACCGCCCGTAGCTACAATGAGCAGTTCTTC	CASSYLTARSYNEQFF
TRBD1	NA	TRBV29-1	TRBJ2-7	TGCAGCGTTGCGGGACAGGACTACGAGCAGTACTTC	CSVAGQDYEQYF
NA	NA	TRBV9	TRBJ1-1	TGTGCCAGCAGCGTGCGGACTGATTTGAACACTGAAGCTTTCTTT	CASSVRTDLNTEAFF
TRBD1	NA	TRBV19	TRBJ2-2	TGTGCCAGTAGTATTTTTGCCGGGACAGGGGTCACCGGGGAGCTGTTTTTT	CASSIFAGTGVTGELFF
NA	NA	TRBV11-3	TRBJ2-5	TGTGCCAGCAGCTTAGCCGTCCCAAGAAGGGGGGGCCCAGAGACCCAGTACTTC	CASSLAVPRRGGPETQYF
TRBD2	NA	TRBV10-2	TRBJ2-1	TGCGCCAGCACTGGACTAGCGGGGAATGAGCAGTTCTTC	CASTGLAGNEQFF
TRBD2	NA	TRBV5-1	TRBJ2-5	TGCGCCAGCAGCTTGGTCGGAGCGGGAGCTCAAGAGACCCAGTACTTC	CASSLVGAGAQETQYF
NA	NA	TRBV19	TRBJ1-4	TGTGCCAGTAATAGATTGGACAGAAGTAATGAAAAACTGTTTTTT	CASNRLDRSNEKLFF
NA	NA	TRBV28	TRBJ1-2	TGTGCCAGCAGCAGTAACTATGGCTACACCTTC	CASSSNYGYTF
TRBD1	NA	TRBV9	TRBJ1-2	TGTGCCAGCAGCCCACGGACAGGGCAAGGGTATGGCTACACCTTC	CASSPRTGQGYGYTF
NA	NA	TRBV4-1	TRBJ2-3	TGCGCCAGCAGCCGACCCGGTAGCGACAATACGCAGTATTTT	CASSRPGSDNTQYF
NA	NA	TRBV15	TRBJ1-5	TGTGCCACCAGCGGCACGCCCGGGGTCCCTAATAGCAATCAGCCCCAGCATTTT	CATSGTPGVPNSNQPQHF
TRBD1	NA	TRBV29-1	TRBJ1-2	TGCAGCGTTGAAGACCGACAGGGGTTCTATGGCTACACCTTC	CSVEDRQGFYGYTF
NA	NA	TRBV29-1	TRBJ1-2	TGCAGCGTGGAGGTACAGGGACTAGTCTATGGCTACACCTTC	CSVEVQGLVYGYTF
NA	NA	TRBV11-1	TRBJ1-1	TGTGCCAGCAGCCCCGACGCCCCGGCGGGGGCTGAAGCTTTCTTT	CASSPDAPAGAEAFF
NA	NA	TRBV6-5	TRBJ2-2	TGTGCCAGCCCGGGGCAGGGGCGGACCGGGGAGCTGTTTTTT	CASPGQGRTGELFF
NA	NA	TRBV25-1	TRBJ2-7	TGTGCCAGCAGTGGCAATCAGGGTACCTACGAGCAGTACTTC	CASSGNQGTYEQYF
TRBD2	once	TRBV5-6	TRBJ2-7	TGTGCCAGCAGAGGGGCGGGAGTGGGATACGAGCAGTACTTC	CASRGAGVGYEQYF
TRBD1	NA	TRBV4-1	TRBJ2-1	TGCGCCAGCAGCCTTACAGGGGGCGACTACAATGAGCAGTTCTTC	CASSLTGGDYNEQFF
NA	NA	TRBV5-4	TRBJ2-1	TGTGCCAGCAGCTTCGCGGTGAATGAGCAGTTCTTC	CASSFAVNEQFF
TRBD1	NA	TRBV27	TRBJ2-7	TGTGCCAGCAGTTTAGGGACAGGCGTGTACGAGCAGTACTTC	CASSLGTGVYEQYF
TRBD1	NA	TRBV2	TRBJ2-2	TGTGCCAGCAAGGGGGACAGGACGCCGTTTGGGGAGCTGTTTTTT	CASKGDRTPFGELFF